One and the same sample provided the 23 T cell receptor beta chains below, sequenced in a study of blood T cell repertoires in COVID-19. Profiling relied on immunoSEQ multiplex PCR, and the TCRdb table lists in-frame clones only, not all of them. The sample has around 140,000 clones; around nine tenths are singletons. Specimen: peripheral blood. These receptors came from a man aged 50 to 59 with active or convalescent COVID-19.

The V gene is TRBV5-6, the J gene TRBJ1-4; 7 bases align to TRBD1. The CDR3 consists of 15 residues. V lost 5 bases, J lost 0 bases, and 4 bases stayed unmatched. Per germline, CDR1 SGHDT and CDR2 YYEEEE. The CDR3 DNA reads TGTGCCAGCAGTAGACAGGGAGCAACTAATGAAAAACTGTTTTTT. Amino acids: CASSRQGATNEKLFF. The entire variable domain, with the rest obtained from reference TRBV5-6 and TRBJ1-4, is as follows: DAGVTQSPTHLIKTRGQQVTLRCSPKSGHDTVSWYQQALGQGPQFIFQYYEEEERQRGNFPDRFSGHQFPNYSSELNVNALLLGDSALYLCASSRQGATNEKLFFGSGTQLSVL.

V usage is TRBV10-3 and J usage is TRBJ1-3, with D perhaps matching TRBD1 (5 bases). V dropped 7 bases and J dropped 1 base, with 14 bases sitting between them. The CDR3 has 15 residues. Looked up from germline, CDR1 is ENHRY and CDR2 is SYGVKD. The CDR3 here is CAITQGTRSGNTIYF. In DNA form, the CDR3 reads TGTGCCATCACGCAGGGAACCCGGTCTGGAAACACCATATATTTT.

This sequence joins TRBV2 and TRBJ1-6; 7 bases align to TRBD1. CDR3 length equals 14 residues. Germline V gene data show CDR1 as SNHLY and CDR2 as FYNNEI. J was trimmed by 10 bases and V by 5 bases; bases with no gene match: 8. The CDR3 coding sequence is TGTGCCAGCAGTAATTTCGGGACAGCATCACCCCTCCACTTT. Protein sequence: CASSNFGTASPLHF.

The V and J genes are TRBV19 and TRBJ2-1, with D maybe TRBD1 (6 bases). From germline, CDR1 is LNHDA and CDR2 SQIVND (reference sequence). The ends were cut back, 3 bases at V and 8 bases at J, with 17 bases in the middle. The CDR3 covers 15 residues. CDR3 sequence (DNA): TGTGCCAGTAGTATCCCCGGCAGGGGAAGCGATGAGCAGTTCTTC. Its protein is CASSIPGRGSDEQFF. Filled out from reference TRBV19 and TRBJ2-1, the complete variable domain reads DGGITQSPKYLFRKEGQNVTLSCEQNLNHDAMYWYRQDPGQGLRLIYYSQIVNDFQKGDIAEGYSVSREKKESFPLTVTSAQKNPTAFYLCASSIPGRGSDEQFFGPGTRLTVL.

The V and J genes are TRBV30 and TRBJ2-7; TRBD2 agrees at 10 bases. In germline, CDR1 is GTSNPN, CDR2 SVGIG (reference sequence). The CDR3 extends over 17 amino acids. V shed 4 bases and J 1 base; nucleotides not matched to a gene: 13. The CDR3 protein is CAWNVRAGGRQSYEQYF. The CDR3 bases are TGTGCCTGGAACGTCAGAGCGGGAGGGCGTCAATCCTACGAGCAGTACTTC.

V and J are TRBV14 and TRBJ1-4; D not resolved. From germline, CDR1 is SGHDN and CDR2 FVKESK. The length of the CDR3 is 15 residues. Trimming removed 5 bases from V and 5 bases from J, with 15 bases in between. The CDR3 is CASSSAGRHNEKLFF. The CDR3 region has the DNA TGTGCCAGCAGCTCTGCCGGGAGACACAATGAAAAACTGTTTTTT.

The V gene is TRBV6-5, the J gene TRBJ2-5; 9 bases map to TRBD1. CDR3 length equals 14 residues. The ends lost 5 bases at V and 5 bases at J; junction bases unmatched: 6. CDR1 is MNHEY and CDR2 is SVGAGI in the germline V gene. CDR3 residues: CASSKQGAFETQYF. The CDR3 nucleotides read TGTGCCAGCAGTAAACAGGGGGCCTTCGAGACCCAGTACTTC.

This chain joins TRBV19 and TRBJ2-7; 11 bases agree with TRBD2. The CDR3 loop spans 15 amino acids. CDR1 and CDR2 (germline): LNHDA, SQIVND (reference sequence). J was trimmed by 0 bases and V by 3 bases; bases with no gene match: 1. CDR3 sequence reads: CASSMGTSGSYEQYF. The CDR3 DNA sequence: TGTGCCAGTAGTATGGGGACTAGCGGCTCCTACGAGCAGTACTTC.

The J gene is TRBJ2-1, the V gene TRBV5-4; 12 bases are a match to TRBD2. Trimming cost V 3 bases and J 5 bases; bases outside gene matches: 3. The CDR3 spans 15 residues. Germline V gene data show CDR1 as SGHNT and CDR2 as YYREEE (reference sequence). CDR3 nucleotides: TGTGCCAGCAGCTCCCGACTAGCGGGGGACAATGAGCAGTTCTTC. It translates to CASSSRLAGDNEQFF.

Concerning this clone: Relative to the germline gene, one junction end is altered; a read error may explain this. The chain is built from TRBV12-5 and TRBJ1-2, with D unresolved. This CDR3 contains 8 residues. The germline V gene has CDR1 LGHNT and CDR2 FRNRAP. CDR3 nucleotides: TGTGCTAGTGGGACAACCTTCTTC. Translated: CASGTTFF.

The J gene is TRBJ2-1, the V gene TRBV2; D may be TRBD1 (6 bases). Germline CDR1 reads SNHLY; CDR2 reads FYNNEI. V gave up 6 bases and J gave up 4 bases, with 13 bases separating them. The CDR3 consists of 14 residues. Here the CDR3 DNA reads TGTGCCAGCAGCGAACGGACAGCTTACAATGAGCAGTTCTTC. It is translated as CASSERTAYNEQFF. The variable domain in full, with the rest retrieved from reference TRBV2 and TRBJ2-1, is EPEVTQTPSHQVTQMGQEVILRCVPISNHLYFYWYRQILGQKVEFLVSFYNNEISEKSEIFDDQFSVERPDGSNFTLKIRSTKLEDSAMYFCASSERTAYNEQFFGPGTRLTVL.

The V call is TRBV5-5, the J call TRBJ2-5; tentatively, D is TRBD2 (6 bases). The germline V gene has CDR1 SGHKS and CDR2 YYEKEE (reference sequence). Trimming removed 1 base from V and 2 bases from J, with 9 bases in between. CDR3 length: 14 residues. This chain's CDR3 is CASSLYAGQETQYF. CDR3 nucleotide sequence: TGTGCCAGCAGCTTGTATGCGGGGCAAGAGACCCAGTACTTC.

The V call is TRBV7-9, the J call TRBJ2-2; D is undetermined. The CDR3 is made up of 12 amino acids. CDR1 is SEHNR, CDR2 FQNEAQ, per germline (reference sequence). V was trimmed by 6 bases and J by 6 bases, leaving 8 bases between them. CDR3 sequence (DNA): TGTGCCAGCAGTTCAGAGGCCGGGGAGCTGTTTTTT. Translating it yields CASSSEAGELFF. The whole variable domain, remainder taken from reference TRBV7-9 and TRBJ2-2, is DTGVSQNPRHKITKRGQNVTFRCDPISEHNRLYWYRQTLGQGPEFLTYFQNEAQLEKSRLLSDRFSAERPKGSFSTLEIQRTEQGDSAMYLCASSSEAGELFFGEGSRLTVL.

J is TRBJ1-6 and V is TRBV24-1; the D gene is possibly TRBD1 (5 bases). The germline V gene has CDR1 KGHDR and CDR2 SFDVKD. The CDR3 spans 13 residues. The V end lost 6 bases, the J end lost 8 bases, and 10 bases lay between the germline ends. CDR3 DNA sequence: TGTGCCACCAGTAGAGGCAGGGATTCACCCCTCCACTTT. It specifies CATSRGRDSPLHF.

This rearrangement joins TRBV6-5 to TRBJ2-3; possibly TRBD1 for D (6 bases). Germline CDR1 is MNHEY and CDR2 is SVGAGI. The CDR3 runs to 14 residues. Trimming left V 7 bases short and J 2 bases short, with 13 bases between. The CDR3 region has the DNA TGTGCCAGCACCCCCCACAGGGCCACAGATACGCAGTATTTT. Its translation is CASTPHRATDTQYF.

The chain carries TRBV29-1 and TRBJ2-3; D perhaps matches TRBD1 (7 bases). The V end was cut by 8 bases, the J end by 3 bases, with 12 bases between. Germline loops: CDR1 SQVTM, CDR2 ANQGSEA. The CDR3 is made up of 12 amino acids. The CDR3 region has the DNA TGCAGCCAGGGGGGCGGGACAGATACGCAGTATTTT. This translates into CSQGGGTDTQYF.

This clone was detected once. V gene TRBV6-5 combines with J gene TRBJ2-7; 10 nucleotides agree with TRBD1. The germline V gene encodes CDR1 MNHEY and CDR2 SVGAGI. V lost 4 bases and J lost 0; bases outside the gene matches: 6. The CDR3 sequence is 16 residues long. CDR3 region: CASSSPRTGGSYEQYF. CDR3 DNA sequence: TGTGCCAGCAGTTCCCCGAGGACAGGGGGCTCCTACGAGCAGTACTTC.

This clone was found once. The chain couples TRBV7-2 to TRBJ2-6; D is perhaps TRBD2 (6 bases). The CDR3 is 16 amino acids. The germline gives CDR1 SGHTA, CDR2 FQGNSA. Trimming removed 1 base from V and 4 bases from J, with 11 bases in between. The DNA for the CDR3 is TGTGCCAGCAGCTTAGATGGGGGGAACGGGGCCAACGTCCTGACTTTC. Encoded protein: CASSLDGGNGANVLTF.

V and J are TRBV11-2 and TRBJ2-7; D gene ambiguous. Germline assignment: CDR1 SGHAT and CDR2 FQNNGV. CDR3 length: 13 amino acids. The ends were cut back, 1 base at V and 0 bases at J, with 4 bases in the middle. The CDR3 nucleotides are TGTGCCAGCAGCTTAGGGAGCTCCTACGAGCAGTACTTC. It translates to CASSLGSSYEQYF.

This chain uses TRBV20-1 with TRBJ2-3, with a weak D call TRBD2 (5 bases). The V and J ends lost 6 bases and 1 base respectively, with 14 bases between them. There are 14 residues in the CDR3. Germline CDR1 and CDR2: DFQATT and SNEGSKA (reference sequence). The CDR3 nucleotides read TGCAGTGCGAGTACTAGGCGGGGCACAGATACGCAGTATTTT. It translates to CSASTRRGTDTQYF.

The rearrangement links TRBV10-1 to TRBJ2-7; D ambiguous. The CDR3 has 15 residues. V was cut by 0 bases and J by 5 bases, with 14 bases left in between. CDR1 is WNHNN, CDR2 SYGVQD, per germline (reference sequence). DNA for the CDR3: TGCGCCAGCAGTGAGTCTAGTGTCTTCGGAGACGAGCAGTACTTC. The encoded protein is CASSESSVFGDEQYF.

The rearrangement joins TRBV3-1 (or the pseudogene TRBV3-2) to TRBJ2-7, with 12 bases identical to TRBD2. Germline V gene data show CDR1 as LGHDT and CDR2 as YNNKEL (reference sequence). The ends lost 4 bases at V and 6 bases at J; junction bases unmatched: 4. The length of the CDR3 is 14 residues. The CDR3 sequence is CASSLGLAGREQYF. Here the CDR3 DNA reads TGTGCCAGCAGCCTAGGACTAGCGGGACGCGAGCAGTACTTC.

V is TRBV7-2 and J is TRBJ2-4; D is perhaps TRBD1 (6 bases). CDR3 length equals 15 residues. V was pared by 4 bases and J by 4 bases, with 14 bases between. CDR1 and CDR2 from the germline V gene are SGHTA and FQGNSA. As DNA, the CDR3 is TGTGCCAGCAGCTCCTCCGGGACAACTAAAAACATTCAGTACTTC. It codes for CASSSSGTTKNIQYF.